Listed below are T cell receptor beta chains from one sample, sequenced in a study of cytomegalovirus exposure and HLA in healthy donors. Measured with immunoSEQ multiplex PCR; TCRdb has only the in-frame clones, and not every one. The sample consists of more than 100,000 clones, about 87% of them appearing once. Specimen: PBMCs. Receptor source: a woman between 25 and 40 years old in good health and CMV-seronegative. Both conserved end residues are part of each CDR3. D genes are given only for firm matches. Rows may omit the clone size; those that give it use once, few, many or a size class.

clone size: .
D gene: .
V gene: TRBV28
CDR3 length: 13
J gene: TRBJ2-5
CDR3 protein: CASSILEGETQYF
CDR3 DNA: TGTGCCAGCAGTATTTTAGAGGGAGAGACCCAGTACTTC

clone size: .
D gene: .
V gene: TRBV6-5
CDR3 length: 13
J gene: TRBJ2-7
CDR3 protein: CASSYRGTYEQYF
CDR3 DNA: TGTGCCAGCAGTTACAGGGGAACCTACGAGCAGTACTTC

clone size: .
D gene: .
V gene: TRBV5-1
CDR3 length: 15
J gene: TRBJ2-7
CDR3 protein: CASSLTAGPGNEQYF
CDR3 DNA: TGCGCCAGCAGCTTGACGGCAGGTCCAGGGAACGAGCAGTACTTC

clone size: .
D gene: .
V gene: TRBV29-1
CDR3 length: 12
J gene: TRBJ1-2
CDR3 protein: CSVHRINYGYTF
CDR3 DNA: TGCAGCGTTCACAGGATAAACTATGGCTACACCTTC

clone size: .
D gene: TRBD1
V gene: TRBV11-2
CDR3 length: 14
J gene: TRBJ2-7
CDR3 protein: CASSRGTGIDEQYF
CDR3 DNA: TGTGCCAGCAGCCGTGGGACAGGGATCGACGAGCAGTACTTC

clone size: .
D gene: .
V gene: TRBV5-6
CDR3 length: 14
J gene: TRBJ2-7
CDR3 protein: CASSVGLLIHEQYF
CDR3 DNA: TGTGCCAGCAGCGTGGGCCTATTGATCCACGAGCAGTACTTC

clone size: .
D gene: .
V gene: TRBV19
CDR3 length: 15
J gene: TRBJ2-1
CDR3 protein: CASSIDPASVHEQFF
CDR3 DNA: TGTGCCAGTAGTATAGATCCAGCGTCAGTACATGAGCAGTTCTTC

clone size: once
D gene: .
V gene: TRBV4-2
CDR3 length: 18
J gene: TRBJ1-2
CDR3 protein: CASSQDRGTGTSNYGYTF
CDR3 DNA: TGTGCCAGCAGCCAAGATCGAGGCACGGGAACCTCTAACTATGGCTACACCTTC

clone size: .
D gene: .
V gene: TRBV7-9
CDR3 length: 14
J gene: TRBJ2-7
CDR3 protein: CASSGQSTDYEQYF
CDR3 DNA: TGTGCCAGCAGCGGGCAGAGTACTGACTACGAGCAGTACTTC

clone size: few
D gene: TRBD1
V gene: TRBV6-4
CDR3 length: 15
J gene: TRBJ2-1
CDR3 protein: CASRRRQGVDNEQFF
CDR3 DNA: TGTGCCAGCCGGAGGAGGCAGGGGGTTGACAATGAGCAGTTCTTC

clone size: .
D gene: .
V gene: TRBV9
CDR3 length: 15
J gene: TRBJ2-7
CDR3 protein: CASPKGRDSNYEQYF
CDR3 DNA: TGTGCCAGCCCCAAGGGGCGGGACTCTAACTACGAGCAGTACTTC